Following are 28 T cell receptor beta chains from one sample sequenced in a study of blood T cells in healthy people across ages. A J-beta primer mix and a sample-barcoded 5' primer were used in a second PCR of about 7 to 12 cycles. MiXCR, applied by TCRdb to the 5' RACE reads, yields one record per CDR3 protein. The profile shows about 1.8 million distinct CDR3 sequences, about 49% of them singletons. Sequences were obtained from blood. These receptors originate from a woman aged 40 to 50 in good health.

The V call is TRBV19, the J call TRBJ2-7; D is possibly TRBD2 (5 bases). Trimming pared 4 bases from V and 0 bases from J, leaving 19 bases between. CDR1 is LNHDA and CDR2 is SQIVND in the germline V gene (reference sequence). CDR3 size: 17 residues. In DNA, the CDR3 is TGTGCCAGTAGTAGCTCCCTGAGCGAGGGTGGCTCCTACGAGCAGTACTTC. Translation: CASSSSLSEGGSYEQYF.

V usage is TRBV20-1 and J usage is TRBJ1-1, with D possibly TRBD1 on 5 matching bases. CDR1 is DFQATT and CDR2 is SNEGSKA in the germline V gene (reference sequence). There are 15 residues in the CDR3. Trimming removed 0 bases from V and 2 bases from J, with 13 bases in between. CDR3 in amino acids: CSARDLETVNTEAFF. The CDR3 DNA reads TGCAGTGCTAGAGATCTGGAGACAGTAAACACTGAAGCTTTCTTT.

CDR3: CASSPRRIGYNEQYF. The CDR3 DNA reads as TGTGCCAGCAGCCCCCGACGGATAGGCTACAATGAGCAGTACTTC. The chain uses TRBV7-2 and TRBJ2-7; D gene ambiguous. The CDR3 loop spans 15 amino acids. CDR1 and CDR2 (germline): SGHTA, FQGNSA. V was shortened by 5 bases and J by 7 bases, with 21 bases between the two germline ends.

As regards this clonotype: One end of the junction does not line up with germline, which may come from a read error. This rearrangement joins TRBV10-3 to TRBJ2-1; 12 bases align to TRBD2. This CDR3 has 15 residues. Germline V gene sequence: CDR1 ENHRY, CDR2 SYGVKD. CDR3 sequence reads: CAISGGLAGYSEQFF. CDR3 sequence (DNA): TGTGCCATCAGTGGGGGACTAGCGGGCTACAGTGAGCAGTTCTTC.

The chain has TRBV7-9 and TRBJ2-4; TRBD1 or TRBD2 may be the D gene (6 bases each). The J call may be incorrect, as the DNA end agrees better with TRBJ2-7. Germline-derived CDR1 and CDR2 are SEHNR and FQNEAQ (reference sequence). The CDR3 extends over 15 amino acids. CDR3 nucleotide sequence: TGTGCCAGCAGCCAATCCGACGGGGGCAGATACGAGCAGTACTTC. Encoded protein: CASSQSDGGRYEQYF.

This clonotype was observed a few times. V gene TRBV4-3 combines with J gene TRBJ2-5; a possible D gene is TRBD2 (7 bases). The CDR3 length is 17 residues. The germline CDR1 and CDR2 sequences are LGHNA and YSLEER. Trimming pared 1 base from V and 4 bases from J, leaving 19 bases between. The CDR3 loop reads CASSQATAGAPSETQYF. In DNA, the CDR3 is TGCGCCAGCAGCCAAGCAACCGCGGGGGCTCCCTCAGAGACCCAGTACTTC.

This clonotype is a singleton in its sample. This chain connects TRBV28 to TRBJ2-5, with a weak D call TRBD2 (6 bases). This CDR3 has 15 residues. Trimming removed 6 bases from V and 2 bases from J, with 16 bases in between. Germline V gene sequence: CDR1 MDHEN, CDR2 SYDVKM. The CDR3 spells CASSWVGGLQETQYF. Here the CDR3 DNA reads TGTGCCAGCAGCTGGGTGGGGGGACTTCAAGAGACCCAGTACTTC.

This clonotype was counted a few times. The rearrangement uses TRBV7-6 and TRBJ2-1, with 14 bases fitting TRBD2. Germline lookup yields CDR1 SGHVS and CDR2 FNYEAQ. The trim removed 1 base at V and 8 bases at J, leaving 4 bases unmatched. This CDR3 has 16 residues. The CDR3 nucleotides read TGTGCCAGCAGCTTAGGGACTAGCGGGGGGCCTGATGAGCAGTTCTTC. It codes for CASSLGTSGGPDEQFF.

This clonotype has more than one count but fewer than ten. This chain joins TRBV5-1 and TRBJ2-5; D possibly matches TRBD1 or TRBD2 (5 bases each). This CDR3 is 14 amino acids long. V lost 6 bases and J 7 bases, leaving 19 bases between the germline ends. CDR1 is SGHRS and CDR2 is YFSETQ in the germline V gene. The DNA for the CDR3 is TGCGCCAGCATCCCAGAGGGGTTGAGGGGGACCCAGTACTTC. The encoded protein is CASIPEGLRGTQYF.

The genes are TRBV7-2 and TRBJ1-6, with 7 bases lining up with TRBD1. Unmatched junction bases numbered 9, after V lost 4 bases and J lost 9 bases. This CDR3 contains 15 residues. Germline CDR1 SGHTA, CDR2 FQGNSA. In DNA, the CDR3 is TGTGCCAGCAGCTACACCGGGACAGACAGTTCACCCCTCCACTTT. It specifies CASSYTGTDSSPLHF.

The chain is built from TRBV20-1 and TRBJ1-4; unclear D gene. Trimming left V 0 bases short and J 0 bases short, with 11 bases between. Per germline, CDR1 DFQATT and CDR2 SNEGSKA (reference sequence). The CDR3 runs 16 residues. The CDR3 protein is CSARERGRATNEKLFF. The CDR3 DNA follows: TGCAGTGCTAGAGAACGAGGGAGAGCAACTAATGAAAAACTGTTTTTT.

The chain joins TRBV7-2 to TRBJ2-5; TRBD1 agrees at 7 bases. V was clipped by 8 bases and J by 5 bases; unmatched bases: 11. Germline assignment: CDR1 SGHTA and CDR2 FQGNSA. CDR3 length equals 14 residues. For the CDR3, the DNA is TGTGCCAGCCAGGGGGTTGGCTTTCAGGAGACCCAGTACTTC. Residues: CASQGVGFQETQYF. Complete variable domain (other parts from reference TRBV7-2 and TRBJ2-5): GAGVSQSPSNKVTEKGKDVELRCDPISGHTALYWYRQSLGQGLEFLIYFQGNSAPDKSGLPSDRFSAERTGGSVSTLTIQRTQQEDSAVYLCASQGVGFQETQYFGPGTRLLVL.

This clonotype was seen ten or more times. This chain links TRBV10-3 with TRBJ2-7; TRBD1 aligns across 8 bases. The CDR3 spans 13 residues. Germline CDR1 ENHRY, CDR2 SYGVKD. After removal of 10 bases from V and 5 bases from J, the junction contained 10 bases not matched to a gene. The CDR3 sequence: CATEGGQGHEQYF. In nucleotides, the CDR3 is TGTGCCACCGAAGGAGGACAGGGCCACGAGCAGTACTTC.

V is TRBV6-6 and J is TRBJ2-1; 11 nucleotides align to TRBD2. The CDR3 runs to 15 residues. Germline V lookup: CDR1 MNHNY, CDR2 SVGAGI (reference sequence). Unmatched junction bases numbered 9, after V lost 6 bases and J lost 8 bases. The CDR3: CASSRPSGGLDEQFF. The CDR3 DNA reads as TGTGCCAGCAGCCGACCTAGCGGGGGGTTGGATGAGCAGTTCTTC.

The rearrangement links TRBV10-2 to TRBJ1-2; D is unresolved. There are 14 residues in the CDR3. CDR1 is WSHSY, CDR2 SAAADI, per germline. Between the trimmed V and J ends, which lost 0 bases and 7 bases, there was a span of 12 bases. The DNA for the CDR3 is TGCGCCAGCAGTGAGTCAGGCAATCCGAGTGGCTACACCTTC. It specifies CASSESGNPSGYTF.

V and J are TRBV9 and TRBJ2-3, with D perhaps given as TRBD1 or TRBD2 (5 bases each). The V and J ends lost 0 bases and 4 bases respectively, with 9 bases between them. This CDR3 comprises 14 residues. The germline gives CDR1 SGDLS, CDR2 YYNGEE. This CDR3 is CASSVAQGPDTQYF. Here the CDR3 DNA reads TGTGCCAGCAGCGTAGCCCAGGGACCAGATACGCAGTATTTT.

The V call is TRBV5-1, the J call TRBJ2-5; D gene unclear. The V end was cut by 0 bases, the J end by 1 base, with 7 bases between. Per the germline V gene, CDR1 is SGHRS and CDR2 is YFSETQ. The CDR3 has 14 residues. The CDR3 reads CASSLATSQETQYF. The CDR3 DNA sequence: TGCGCCAGCAGCTTGGCAACTTCCCAAGAGACCCAGTACTTC.

V gene TRBV6-5 combines with J gene TRBJ1-2; D ambiguous. V was clipped by 1 base and J by 7 bases, with 10 bases between them. The CDR3 has 13 amino acids. In germline, CDR1 is MNHEY, CDR2 SVGAGI. The CDR3 loop reads CASSYYREGGYTF. CDR3 nucleotides: TGTGCCAGCAGTTACTATAGAGAAGGTGGCTACACCTTC.

J is TRBJ1-4 and V is TRBV27; possible D gene TRBD1, 6 bases. Germline-derived CDR1 and CDR2 are MNHEY and SMNVEV (reference sequence). The CDR3 totals 13 residues. The V gene lost 6 bases and the J gene lost 7 bases, with 12 bases spanning the gap. For the CDR3, the DNA is TGTGCCAGCAGAGGGGGTTATGGTGAAAAACTGTTTTTT. The encoded protein is CASRGGYGEKLFF.

This clonotype was seen only a few times. The chain employs TRBV7-8 and TRBJ2-1; a possible D gene is TRBD1 (6 bases). This CDR3 is built from 15 residues. Germline CDR1 and CDR2: SGHVS and FQNEAQ. Deletions cut 7 bases from V and 6 bases from J, with 19 bases between. The CDR3 nucleotides read TGTGCCAGCACCTCAGAGGTGGGGGCGTCCAATGAGCAGTTCTTC. This sequence encodes CASTSEVGASNEQFF.

The chain has TRBV21-1 and TRBJ2-7. TRBV21-1 counts as a pseudogene. The CDR3 consists of 12 residues. This CDR3 reads CASSGWGYEQYF. DNA of the CDR3: TGTGCCAGCAGCGGGTGGGGCTACGAGCAGTACTTC.

CDR3 sequence (DNA): TGTGCCAGCAGCAACGCCCAGGGGATGGAGACCCAGTACTTC. Encoded protein: CASSNAQGMETQYF. The genes are TRBV6-2 or TRBV6-3 and TRBJ2-5, with D possibly matching TRBD1 (6 bases). CDR3 length equals 14 residues. The V gene lost 6 bases and the J gene lost 5 bases, with 16 bases spanning the gap. In germline, CDR1 is MNHEY, CDR2 SVGEGT.

V gene TRBV7-2 combines with J gene TRBJ2-5, with D possibly matching TRBD2 (6 bases). Germline-derived CDR1 and CDR2 are SGHTA and FQGNSA. Trimming pared 5 bases from V and 8 bases from J, leaving 15 bases between. The CDR3 contains 13 residues. Written as DNA, the CDR3 is TGTGCCAGCAGCCCCTTCCAAGCGGGCACCCAGTACTTC. This encodes CASSPFQAGTQYF.

This clonotype was found a few times. The gene calls are TRBV7-9 and TRBJ1-2; the match to TRBD1 covers 7 bases. Germline V CDR1 and CDR2: SEHNR, FQNEAQ (reference sequence). V shed 5 bases, J shed 4 bases, and the junction held 13 bases outside the gene matches. There are 16 residues in the CDR3. The CDR3 spells CASSPRATGDVYGYTF. The CDR3 DNA reads TGTGCCAGCAGCCCGCGAGCCACAGGGGATGTCTATGGCTACACCTTC.

V gene TRBV6-5 combines with J gene TRBJ2-7; tentative D call: TRBD2 (6 bases). Germline values: CDR1 MNHEY, CDR2 SVGAGI. The CDR3 sequence is 16 residues long. Trimming left V 5 bases short and J 0 bases short, with 17 bases between. The CDR3 spells CASSRGVGGASYEQYF. CDR3 nucleotide sequence: TGTGCCAGCAGTCGCGGGGTTGGCGGGGCCTCCTACGAGCAGTACTTC.

The chain uses TRBV20-1 and TRBJ2-1, with D possibly matching TRBD1 (5 bases). Germline CDR1 reads DFQATT; CDR2 reads SNEGSKA (reference sequence). CDR3 length: 15 amino acids. Deletions cut 2 bases from V and 8 bases from J, with 19 bases between. The DNA for the CDR3 is TGCAGTGCTAGATCCGGACCTTATAGGGGCGATGAGCAGTTCTTC. This sequence encodes CSARSGPYRGDEQFF.

This clonotype was detected only a few times. The chain links TRBV6-6 to TRBJ2-7, with 12 nucleotides matching TRBD2. This CDR3 is 17 amino acids long. The germline V gene encodes CDR1 MNHNY and CDR2 SVGAGI (reference sequence). The ends lost 6 bases at V and 5 bases at J; junction bases unmatched: 14. This CDR3 is CASSQSSGGAGGHEQYF. CDR3 bases: TGTGCCAGCAGCCAGTCTAGCGGGGGGGCAGGTGGCCACGAGCAGTACTTC.

J is TRBJ2-1 and V is TRBV20-1, with 12 positions matching TRBD2. The CDR3 has 18 amino acids. The ends lost 0 bases at V and 7 bases at J; junction bases unmatched: 13. Germline-derived CDR1 and CDR2 are DFQATT and SNEGSKA (reference sequence). The CDR3 protein is CSARDYQRLAGDQNEQFF. CDR3 nucleotide sequence: TGCAGTGCTAGAGACTACCAAAGACTAGCGGGGGATCAAAATGAGCAGTTCTTC.